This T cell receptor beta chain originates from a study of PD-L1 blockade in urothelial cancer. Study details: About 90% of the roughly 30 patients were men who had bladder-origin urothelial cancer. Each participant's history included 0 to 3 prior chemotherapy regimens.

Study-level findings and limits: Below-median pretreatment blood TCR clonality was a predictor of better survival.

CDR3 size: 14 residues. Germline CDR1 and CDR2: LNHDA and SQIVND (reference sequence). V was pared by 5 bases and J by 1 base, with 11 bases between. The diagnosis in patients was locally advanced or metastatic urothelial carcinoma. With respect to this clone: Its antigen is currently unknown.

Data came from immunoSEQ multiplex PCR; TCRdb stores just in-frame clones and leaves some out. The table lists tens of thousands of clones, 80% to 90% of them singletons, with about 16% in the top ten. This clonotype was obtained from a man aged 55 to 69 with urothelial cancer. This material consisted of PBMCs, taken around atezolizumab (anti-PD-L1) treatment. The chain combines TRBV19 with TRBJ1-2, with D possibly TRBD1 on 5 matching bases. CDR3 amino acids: CASSPPGFNYGYTF. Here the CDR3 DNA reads TGTGCCAGTAGTCCCCCAGGGTTTAACTATGGCTACACCTTC.